This TCR beta chain was observed in a study of OX40 agonist ivuxolimab in advanced cancers. Study findings and constraints: At 0.1 to 3.0 mg/kg and by week 6, CD4+ and CD8+ T cells in the blood had expanded clonally.

Germline CDR1 and CDR2: MGHRA and YSYEKL. After removal of 1 base from V and 3 bases from J, the junction contained 3 bases not matched to a gene. The CDR3 consists of 14 residues. As concerns this clone: Its antigen is as yet unknown.

TCRdb keeps only in-frame clones here, not all; method: immunoSEQ multiplex PCR. The sample lists about 21,000 clones; roughly 86% were seen once. The clonotype was recovered from an adult with an advanced solid tumor such as melanoma, head and neck, liver or kidney cancer. The sequences come from CD4+ or CD8+ T cells sorted from blood, collected in a trial of the OX40 agonist ivuxolimab. The chain combines TRBV4-1 with TRBJ2-7; 7 nucleotides line up with TRBD1. The CDR3 DNA reads TGCGCCAGCAGCCAAGGGGCAGGGGGCTACGAGCAGTACTTC. Translation gives CASSQGAGGYEQYF.